These T cell receptor beta chains were read from a single sample in a study of T cell responses to AZD1222 COVID-19 vaccine. Data came from immunoSEQ multiplex PCR; TCRdb stores just in-frame clones and leaves some out. This table holds about 82,000 clones, roughly 84% found once. Specimen: peripheral blood, collected 28 days after the second AZD1222 dose. These receptors all come from an adult who received the AZD1222 COVID-19 vaccine. Both conserved end residues are part of each CDR3. D genes are given only for firm matches. The size of a clone is reported for some rows only, either as once, few or many, or as a class for expanded clones.

d_call,v_call,clone_size,cdr3_length,j_call,cdr3_aa,cdr3_nt
TRBD1,TRBV7-9,.,16,TRBJ2-7,CASSLDPGQGHHEQYF,TGTGCCAGCAGCTTAGATCCGGGACAGGGGCATCACGAGCAGTACTTC
.,TRBV6-1,.,13,TRBJ2-7,CASSEIQPYEQYF,TGTGCCAGCAGTGAAATCCAGCCCTACGAGCAGTACTTC
.,TRBV2,few,14,TRBJ2-7,CASSVSGSSYEQYF,TGTGCCAGCAGTGTGTCGGGAAGCTCCTACGAGCAGTACTTC
TRBD1,TRBV7-9,once,15,TRBJ2-2,CASSLLGQVAGELFF,TGTGCCAGCAGCCTACTGGGACAGGTCGCCGGGGAGCTGTTTTTT
.,TRBV16,medium-sized,15,TRBJ2-1,CASSRGGPSYNEQFF,TGTGCCAGCAGCCGCGGGGGCCCCTCCTACAATGAGCAGTTCTTC
TRBD2,TRBV19,.,17,TRBJ2-2,CASRSGLAGGYTGELFF,TGTGCCAGTAGATCGGGACTAGCGGGGGGATACACCGGGGAGCTGTTTTTT
.,TRBV12-3/TRBV12-4,.,13,TRBJ2-7,CASSWGPSYEQYF,TGTGCCAGCAGTTGGGGCCCCTCCTACGAGCAGTACTTC
.,TRBV11-2,.,16,TRBJ1-3,CASSPLGGRGQNTIYF,TGTGCCAGCAGCCCTTTGGGCGGGCGGGGGCAAAACACCATATATTTT
.,TRBV4-1,.,13,TRBJ1-5,CASSQDSNQPQHF,TGCGCCAGCAGCCAGGACAGCAATCAGCCCCAGCATTTT
.,TRBV7-2,.,15,TRBJ1-3,CASSWGGGVGNTIYF,TGTGCCAGCAGCTGGGGGGGAGGGGTAGGAAACACCATATATTTT
.,TRBV7-6,.,13,TRBJ2-2,CASSQAGPRELFF,TGTGCCAGCAGTCAGGCGGGGCCCCGGGAGCTGTTTTTT
.,TRBV10-2,few,15,TRBJ1-2,CASSELRTAIDGYTF,TGCGCCAGCAGTGAATTAAGGACAGCGATTGATGGCTACACCTTC
TRBD2,TRBV3-1/TRBV3-2,.,19,TRBJ2-1,CASSRRTSGVLRGYNEQFF,TGTGCCAGCAGCCGTAGGACTAGCGGGGTCCTGAGGGGATACAATGAGCAGTTCTTC
.,TRBV24-1,.,12,TRBJ2-3,CAIAQGADTQYF,TGTGCCATAGCTCAAGGGGCTGATACGCAGTATTTT
.,TRBV6-5,.,13,TRBJ1-1,CASSFRQHTEAFF,TGTGCCAGCAGTTTCCGACAGCACACTGAAGCTTTCTTT
.,TRBV5-1,.,13,TRBJ1-3,CASSQGSGNTIYF,TGCGCCAGCAGTCAGGGTAGTGGAAACACCATATATTTT
TRBD1,TRBV10-2,.,14,TRBJ1-2,CASRVRDRGHGYTF,TGCGCCAGTAGAGTCCGGGACAGGGGCCATGGCTACACCTTC
.,TRBV5-1,.,17,TRBJ2-6,CASSSGLPPSGANVLTF,TGCGCCAGCAGCTCCGGACTGCCTCCATCTGGGGCCAACGTCCTGACTTTC
.,TRBV5-1,.,13,TRBJ1-2,CASSFERVDGYTF,TGCGCCAGCAGCTTTGAAAGGGTGGATGGCTACACCTTC
TRBD2,TRBV7-2,.,16,TRBJ2-3,CASSLGVSGGTDTQYF,TGTGCCAGCAGCTTAGGGGTTAGCGGGGGCACAGATACGCAGTATTTT
.,TRBV2,once,15,TRBJ1-2,CASSEALSLGYGYTF,TGTGCCAGCAGTGAAGCCTTGAGTTTAGGCTATGGCTACACCTTC
.,TRBV20-1,.,12,TRBJ1-1,CSASPVPTEAFF,TGCAGTGCTAGTCCTGTGCCCACTGAAGCTTTCTTT
TRBD1,TRBV5-1,few,14,TRBJ1-1,CASSLAGGYTEAFF,TGCGCCAGCAGCTTGGCAGGGGGTTACACTGAAGCTTTCTTT
TRBD2,TRBV6-2/TRBV6-3,.,14,TRBJ2-1,CASSRAGTTHEQFF,TGTGCCAGCAGTAGGGCCGGGACTACTCATGAGCAGTTCTTC
.,TRBV30,.,15,TRBJ1-2,CAWIPTDRANYGYTF,TGTGCCTGGATCCCCACGGACAGAGCTAACTATGGCTACACCTTC
TRBD2,TRBV6-2/TRBV6-3,.,15,TRBJ2-1,CASSPGLAETNEQFF,TGTGCCAGCAGCCCGGGACTAGCGGAGACCAATGAGCAGTTCTTC
TRBD1,TRBV10-2,.,15,TRBJ2-2,CASSDPGGNTGELFF,TGCGCCAGCAGTGATCCAGGGGGGAACACCGGGGAGCTGTTTTTT
.,TRBV29-1,.,13,TRBJ1-1,CSVGGASGAEAFF,TGCAGCGTTGGGGGGGCTTCGGGAGCTGAAGCTTTCTTT
TRBD2,TRBV18,.,17,TRBJ2-3,CASSPLPAGGPIGTQYF,TGTGCCAGCTCACCTCTCCCAGCGGGGGGGCCGATCGGTACGCAGTATTTT
.,TRBV7-2,.,14,TRBJ1-6,CASSFAPGESPLHF,TGTGCCAGCAGTTTTGCTCCCGGGGAGTCACCCCTCCACTTT
TRBD2,TRBV19,.,16,TRBJ2-3,CASRGSGASYTDTQYF,TGTGCCAGTAGGGGTAGCGGGGCCTCTTACACAGATACGCAGTATTTT
.,TRBV28,few,13,TRBJ2-7,CASSPSGTYEQYF,TGTGCCAGCAGTCCTTCAGGGACCTACGAGCAGTACTTC
TRBD1,TRBV10-3,.,15,TRBJ1-1,CAISAFRGDNTEAFF,TGTGCCATCAGTGCCTTCAGGGGGGACAACACTGAAGCTTTCTTT
.,TRBV30,few,12,TRBJ1-6,CAWGTFGSPLHF,TGTGCCTGGGGGACCTTCGGGTCACCCCTCCACTTT
TRBD1,TRBV10-3,.,14,TRBJ2-1,CAISDQGARDEQFF,TGTGCCATCAGTGATCAGGGGGCAAGGGATGAGCAGTTCTTC
.,TRBV15,once,15,TRBJ2-7,CATSRGWGMNYEQYF,TGTGCCACCAGCAGGGGGTGGGGGATGAATTACGAGCAGTACTTC
.,TRBV28,.,12,TRBJ1-5,CASSFFGQPQHF,TGTGCCAGCAGTTTTTTCGGTCAGCCCCAGCATTTT
.,TRBV5-8,.,13,TRBJ1-1,CASSDGENTEAFF,TGTGCCAGCAGCGACGGAGAAAACACTGAAGCTTTCTTT
TRBD1,TRBV4-3,.,15,TRBJ2-7,CASSQGGTGGYEQYF,TGCGCCAGCAGCCAAGGGGGGACAGGGGGCTACGAGCAGTACTTC
TRBD1,TRBV9,once,17,TRBJ1-2,CASSVGVQGVRDYGYTF,TGTGCCAGCAGCGTAGGGGTACAGGGGGTTCGAGACTATGGCTACACCTTC
.,TRBV6-2/TRBV6-3,.,13,TRBJ1-2,CASSYSGIYGYTF,TGTGCCAGCAGTTACTCGGGTATTTATGGCTACACCTTC
TRBD1,TRBV5-1,.,16,TRBJ1-4,CASSPTPGQANEKLFF,TGCGCCAGCAGCCCCACTCCGGGACAGGCAAATGAAAAACTGTTTTTT
.,TRBV12-3/TRBV12-4,.,13,TRBJ2-7,CASSFVTSYEQYF,TGTGCCAGCAGTTTCGTCACCTCCTACGAGCAGTACTTC
TRBD2,TRBV11-2,.,14,TRBJ2-3,CASTLAGAKDTQYF,TGTGCCAGCACGCTAGCGGGGGCAAAAGATACGCAGTATTTT
.,TRBV5-1,.,15,TRBJ2-7,CASSLDPGEPYEQYF,TGCGCCAGCAGCTTGGATCCCGGGGAACCCTACGAGCAGTACTTC
.,TRBV9,.,15,TRBJ1-1,CASSVAGTSRTEAFF,TGTGCCAGCAGCGTAGCCGGGACCAGTCGCACTGAAGCTTTCTTT
.,TRBV6-2/TRBV6-3,.,11,TRBJ1-1,CASSYAREAFF,TGTGCCAGCAGTTACGCAAGGGAAGCTTTCTTT
.,TRBV28,.,14,TRBJ1-1,CASNSGDLNTEAFF,TGTGCCAGCAACTCGGGCGATTTGAACACTGAAGCTTTCTTT
.,TRBV28,.,14,TRBJ2-3,CASRTGISTDTQYF,TGTGCCAGCCGAACGGGGATTAGCACAGATACGCAGTATTTT
.,TRBV4-2,hyperexpanded,15,TRBJ2-5,CASSQDGGSEETQYF,TGTGCCAGCAGCCAAGATGGAGGGTCCGAAGAGACCCAGTACTTC
.,TRBV12-3/TRBV12-4,once,12,TRBJ2-1,CASSRIEGEQFF,TGTGCCAGCAGCCGCATTGAAGGTGAGCAGTTCTTC
TRBD1,TRBV6-1,.,16,TRBJ2-7,CASSEETGTGGYEQYF,TGTGCCAGCAGTGAAGAAACCGGGACAGGGGGCTACGAGCAGTACTTC
.,TRBV19,.,13,TRBJ2-5,CASSATVQETQYF,TGTGCCAGTAGTGCGACAGTACAAGAGACCCAGTACTTC